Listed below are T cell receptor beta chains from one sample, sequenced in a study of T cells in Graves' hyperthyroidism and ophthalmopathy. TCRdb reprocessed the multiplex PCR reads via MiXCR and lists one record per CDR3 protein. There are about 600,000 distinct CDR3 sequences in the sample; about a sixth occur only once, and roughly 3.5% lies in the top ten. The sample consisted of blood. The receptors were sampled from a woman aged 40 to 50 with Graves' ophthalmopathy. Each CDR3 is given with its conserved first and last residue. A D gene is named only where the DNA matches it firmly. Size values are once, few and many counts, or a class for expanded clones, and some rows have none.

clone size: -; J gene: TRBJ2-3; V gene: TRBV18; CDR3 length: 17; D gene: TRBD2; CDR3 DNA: TGTGCCAGCTCACCACTTCACCTAGCGGGGGGCGTAGATACGCAGTATTTT; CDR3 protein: CASSPLHLAGGVDTQYF
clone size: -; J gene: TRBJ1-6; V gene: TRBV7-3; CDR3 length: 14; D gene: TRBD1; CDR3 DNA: TGTGCCAGCAGCCTGACAGGGGGGGATTCACCCCTCCACTTT; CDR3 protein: CASSLTGGDSPLHF
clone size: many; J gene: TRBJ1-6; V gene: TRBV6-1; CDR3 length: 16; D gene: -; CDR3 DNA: TGTGCCAGCAGTGTGGTTACCGGGCGAGTTAATTCACCCCTCCACTTT; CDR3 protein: CASSVVTGRVNSPLHF
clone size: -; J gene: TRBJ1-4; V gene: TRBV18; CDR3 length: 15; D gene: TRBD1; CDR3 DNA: TGTGCCAGCTCCCCAACCGGGACAGGGCACGAAAAACTGTTTTTT; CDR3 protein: CASSPTGTGHEKLFF
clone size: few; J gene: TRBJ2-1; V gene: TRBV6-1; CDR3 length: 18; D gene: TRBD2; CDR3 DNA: TGTGGGACAAGGGGATCCCATAGCGGGAGAAGGACCTACAATGAGCAGTTCTTC; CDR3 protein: CGTRGSHSGRRTYNEQFF
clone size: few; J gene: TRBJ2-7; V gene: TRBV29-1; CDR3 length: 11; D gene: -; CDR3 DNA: TGCAGCGTTGGATCGGGAGCCGAGCAGTACTTC; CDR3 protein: CSVGSGAEQYF
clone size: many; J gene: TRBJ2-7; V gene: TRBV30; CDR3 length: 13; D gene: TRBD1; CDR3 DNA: TGTGCCTGGGGGACAGGGGGAGCCTACGAGCAGTACTTC; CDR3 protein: CAWGTGGAYEQYF
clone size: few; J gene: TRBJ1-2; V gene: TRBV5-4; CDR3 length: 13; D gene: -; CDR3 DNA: TGTGCCAGCAGCAGGGTAGGGAGCTATGGCTACACCTTC; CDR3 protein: CASSRVGSYGYTF
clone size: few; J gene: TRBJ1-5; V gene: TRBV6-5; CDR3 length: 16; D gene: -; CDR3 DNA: TGTGCCAGCAGTTACGTAAGGACGTATAGCAATCAGCCCCAGCATTTT; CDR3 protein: CASSYVRTYSNQPQHF
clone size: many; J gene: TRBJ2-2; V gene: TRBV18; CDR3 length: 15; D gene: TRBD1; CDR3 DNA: TGTGCCAGCTCACGCCGGGACAGAGACACCGGGGAGCTGTTTTTT; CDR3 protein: CASSRRDRDTGELFF
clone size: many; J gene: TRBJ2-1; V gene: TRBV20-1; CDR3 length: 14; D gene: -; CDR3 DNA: TGCAGTGCTAGTAGGGGCCTCTACTACAATGAGCAGTTCTTC; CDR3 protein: CSASRGLYYNEQFF
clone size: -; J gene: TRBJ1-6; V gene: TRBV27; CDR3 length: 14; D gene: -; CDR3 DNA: TGTGCCAGCAGCCACACTCCTCCCAATTCACCCCTCCACTTT; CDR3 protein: CASSHTPPNSPLHF
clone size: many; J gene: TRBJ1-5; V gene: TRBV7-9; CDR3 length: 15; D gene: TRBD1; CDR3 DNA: TGTGCCAGCAGCTTAGCGGGAGGACAGGGTCAGCCCCAGCATTTT; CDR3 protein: CASSLAGGQGQPQHF
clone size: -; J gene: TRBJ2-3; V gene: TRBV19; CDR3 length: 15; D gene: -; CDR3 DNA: TGTGCCAGTAGAAAGGGGAGTAGTTGGACAGATACGCAGTATTTT; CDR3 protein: CASRKGSSWTDTQYF
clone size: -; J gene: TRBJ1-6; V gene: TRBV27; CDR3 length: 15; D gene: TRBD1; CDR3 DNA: TGTGCCAGCAGTTTGACAGGGCCCTATAATTCACCCCTCCACTTT; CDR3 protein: CASSLTGPYNSPLHF
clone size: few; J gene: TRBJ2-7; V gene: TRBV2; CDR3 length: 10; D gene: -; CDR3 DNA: TGTGCCAGCCGGGGGCTTGAGCAGTACTTC; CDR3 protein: CASRGLEQYF
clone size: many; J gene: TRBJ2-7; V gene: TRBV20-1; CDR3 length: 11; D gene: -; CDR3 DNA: TGCAGTGCCCCTGGGGCGAACGAGCAGTACTTC; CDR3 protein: CSAPGANEQYF
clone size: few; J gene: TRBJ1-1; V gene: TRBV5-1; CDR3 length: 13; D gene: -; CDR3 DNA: TGCGCCAGCAGCCAGTTCGGGGGCACTGAAGCTTTCTTT; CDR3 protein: CASSQFGGTEAFF
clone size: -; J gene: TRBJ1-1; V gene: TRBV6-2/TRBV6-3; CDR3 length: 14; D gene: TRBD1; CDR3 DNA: TGTGCCAGCAGTTCGACAGGGCGGGACACTGAAGCTTTCTTT; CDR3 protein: CASSSTGRDTEAFF
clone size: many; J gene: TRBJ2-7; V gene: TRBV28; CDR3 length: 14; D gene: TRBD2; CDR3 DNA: TGTGCCAGCAGGACGGGACTAGAAGGCTACGAGCAGTACTTC; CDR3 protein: CASRTGLEGYEQYF
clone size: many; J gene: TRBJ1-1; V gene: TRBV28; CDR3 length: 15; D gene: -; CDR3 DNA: TGTGCCAGCAGCCAGGGGATCCCGAGGAACACTGAAGCTTTCTTT; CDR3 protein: CASSQGIPRNTEAFF
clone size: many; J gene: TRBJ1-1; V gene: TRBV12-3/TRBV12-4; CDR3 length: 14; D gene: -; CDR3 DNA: TGTGCCATCGAAACGGCCGGGGGTCAGACTGAAGCTTTCTTT; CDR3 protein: CAIETAGGQTEAFF
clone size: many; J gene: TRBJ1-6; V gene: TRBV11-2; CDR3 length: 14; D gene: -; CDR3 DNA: TGTGCCAGCAGCTCGGACCGGATCAATTCACCCCTCCACTTT; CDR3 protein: CASSSDRINSPLHF
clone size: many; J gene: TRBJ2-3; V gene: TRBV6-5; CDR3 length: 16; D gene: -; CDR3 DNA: TGTGCCAGCAGTTACTCAGGTCAGGGGCCCACAGATACGCAGTATTTT; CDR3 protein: CASSYSGQGPTDTQYF
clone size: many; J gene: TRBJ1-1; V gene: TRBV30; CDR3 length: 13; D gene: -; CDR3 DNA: TGTGCCTGGACTCGACAGAGAAACACTGAAGCTTTCTTT; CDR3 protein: CAWTRQRNTEAFF
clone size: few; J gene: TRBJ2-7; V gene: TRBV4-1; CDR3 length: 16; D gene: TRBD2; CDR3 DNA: TGCGCCAGCAGCCAAGCGAGAAGCGGGGGGGCCTACGAGCAGTACTTC; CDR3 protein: CASSQARSGGAYEQYF
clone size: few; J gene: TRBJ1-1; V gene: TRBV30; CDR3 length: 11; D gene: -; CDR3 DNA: TGTGCCGGGGAGGCGAGCCTTGAAGCTTTCTTT; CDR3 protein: CAGEASLEAFF
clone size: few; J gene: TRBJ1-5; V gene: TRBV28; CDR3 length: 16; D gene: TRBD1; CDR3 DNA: TGTGCCAGCTCCCCACCCGGACAGGGGGCGAATCAGCCCCAGCATTTT; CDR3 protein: CASSPPGQGANQPQHF
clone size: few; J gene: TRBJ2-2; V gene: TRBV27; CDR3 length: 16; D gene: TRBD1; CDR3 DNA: TGTGCCAGCAGTTTCCTGGACAGGTTAGACACCGGGGAGCTGTTTTTT; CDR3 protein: CASSFLDRLDTGELFF
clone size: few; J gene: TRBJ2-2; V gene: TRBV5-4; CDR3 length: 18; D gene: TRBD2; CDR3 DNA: TGTGCCAGCAGACCCGGGACTAGCGGGGGGGCGGTCACCGGGGAGCTGTTTTTT; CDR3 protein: CASRPGTSGGAVTGELFF
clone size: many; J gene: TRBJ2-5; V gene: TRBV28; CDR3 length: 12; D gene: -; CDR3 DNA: TGTGCCAGCAGTTCAGGGTCAGAGACCCAGTACTTC; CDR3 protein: CASSSGSETQYF
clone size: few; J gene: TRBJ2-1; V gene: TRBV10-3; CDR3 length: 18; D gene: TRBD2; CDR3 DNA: TGTGCCTCCAGCGAAGGGACTAGCGGGGGTAGCTCCTACAATGAGCAGTTCTTC; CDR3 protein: CASSEGTSGGSSYNEQFF
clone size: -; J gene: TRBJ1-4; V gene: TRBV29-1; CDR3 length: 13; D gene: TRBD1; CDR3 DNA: TGCAGCGTTCACACAGGGGAACGGGAAAAACTGTTTTTT; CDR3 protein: CSVHTGEREKLFF
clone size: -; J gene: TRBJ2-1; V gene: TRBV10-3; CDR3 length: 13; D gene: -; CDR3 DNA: TGTGTCATCAGTGAGTCGACAGACAATGAGCAGTTCTTC; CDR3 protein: CVISESTDNEQFF
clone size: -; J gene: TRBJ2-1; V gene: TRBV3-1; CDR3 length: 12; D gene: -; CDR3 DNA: TGTGCCAGCAGCCAGTCCGGGAGTGAGCAGTTCTTC; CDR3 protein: CASSQSGSEQFF
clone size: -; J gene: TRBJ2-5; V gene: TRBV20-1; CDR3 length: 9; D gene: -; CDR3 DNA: TGCAGTGCTAGTGGGACCCAGTACTTC; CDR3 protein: CSASGTQYF
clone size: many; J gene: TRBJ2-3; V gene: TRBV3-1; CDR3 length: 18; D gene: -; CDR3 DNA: TGTGCCAGCAGACGGACGGGAGTCAAAGGGAAAGGCACAGATACGCAGTATTTT; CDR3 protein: CASRRTGVKGKGTDTQYF
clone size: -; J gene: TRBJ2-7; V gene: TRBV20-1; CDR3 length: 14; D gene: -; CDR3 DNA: TGCAGTGCTAGAGATCAAAGGAGGTCCTACGAGCAGTACTTC; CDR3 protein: CSARDQRRSYEQYF
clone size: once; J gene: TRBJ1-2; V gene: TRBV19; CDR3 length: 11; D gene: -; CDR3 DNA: TGTGCCAGTAGAGGGGATCATGGCTACACCTTC; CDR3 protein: CASRGDHGYTF
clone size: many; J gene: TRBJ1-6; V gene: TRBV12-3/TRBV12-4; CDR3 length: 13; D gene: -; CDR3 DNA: TGTGCCAGCAGGCAACAGGGATACTCACCCCTCCACTTT; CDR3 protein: CASRQQGYSPLHF
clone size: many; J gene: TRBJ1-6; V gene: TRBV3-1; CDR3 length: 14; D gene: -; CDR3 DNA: TGTGCCAGCAGCCAAAGACAGAGTAATTCACCCCTCCACTTT; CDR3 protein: CASSQRQSNSPLHF
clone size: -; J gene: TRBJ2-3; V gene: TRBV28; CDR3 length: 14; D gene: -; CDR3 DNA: TGTGCCAGTACTATGTGGGGCCCCACAGATACGCAGTATTTT; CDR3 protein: CASTMWGPTDTQYF
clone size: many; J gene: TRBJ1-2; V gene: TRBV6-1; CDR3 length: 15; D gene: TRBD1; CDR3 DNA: TGTGCCAGCCCAACGGGGGACAGGGGAGCGTATGGCTACACCTTC; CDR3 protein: CASPTGDRGAYGYTF
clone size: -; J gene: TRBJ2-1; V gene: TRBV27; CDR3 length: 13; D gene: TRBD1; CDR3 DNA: TGTGCCAGCAGGAGGACAGGGTCCAATGAGCAGTTCTTC; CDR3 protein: CASRRTGSNEQFF
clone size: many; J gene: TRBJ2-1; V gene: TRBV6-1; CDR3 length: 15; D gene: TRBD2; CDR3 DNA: TGTGCCAGCAGTGGGACTAGCGGGGGGAAGTATGAGCAGTTCTTC; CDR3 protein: CASSGTSGGKYEQFF
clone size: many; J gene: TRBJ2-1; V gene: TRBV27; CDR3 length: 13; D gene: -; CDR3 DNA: TGTGCCAGCAGTTTATCAGGGATTTATGAGCAGTTCTTC; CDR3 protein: CASSLSGIYEQFF
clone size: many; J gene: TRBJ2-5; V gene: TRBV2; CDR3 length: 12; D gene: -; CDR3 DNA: TGTGCCAGCAGTGCGGCCAGGGAGACCCAGTACTTC; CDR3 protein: CASSAARETQYF
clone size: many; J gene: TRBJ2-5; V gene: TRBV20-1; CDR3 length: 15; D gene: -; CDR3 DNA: TGCAGTGCTAGACCCCGTCGTGGTGGGGTAGAGACCCAGTACTTC; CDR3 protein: CSARPRRGGVETQYF
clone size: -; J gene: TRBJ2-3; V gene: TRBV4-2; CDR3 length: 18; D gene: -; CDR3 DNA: TGTGCCAGCAGCCAAGATGGGCCCACACATTCTAGCACAGATACGCAGTATTTT; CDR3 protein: CASSQDGPTHSSTDTQYF